Sequencing of this T cell receptor beta chain was carried out in a study of radiotherapy plus CTLA-4 blockade in lung cancer. In the study overall: With about a third of patients having disease control, objective responses were seen in approximately 19%.

Whole-study results and caveats: Response, reportedly, was best predicted by interferon-beta along with early blood T cell clone dynamics. Clones derived from tumor TCRs expanded in blood after radiotherapy plus ipilimumab.

Some clones are missing from TCRdb's copy, which holds only in-frame ones; the method was immunoSEQ multiplex PCR. The profile shows some 70,000 clones, about four fifths of them singletons. The ends were cut back, 5 bases at V and 4 bases at J, with 11 bases in the middle. This CDR3 has 13 residues. Per germline, CDR1 SGHTA and CDR2 FQGNSA. About this clone: Its target is not known.

The receptor was derived from a human donor with non-small cell lung cancer who had a partial response to radiotherapy plus ipilimumab. The sample consisted of peripheral blood, taken from a patient treated with radiotherapy plus ipilimumab. J is TRBJ2-5 and V is TRBV7-2; D may be TRBD1 (6 bases). The CDR3 DNA reads as TGTGCCAGCAGCCTCCGGGACATAGAGACCCAGTACTTC. As protein: CASSLRDIETQYF.